The 26 T cell receptor beta chains below come from one sample, sequenced in a study of T-cell reconstitution after alpha-beta-depleted transplantation in children. The authors prepared the TCRbeta library with unique molecular identifiers. MiXCR, applied by TCRdb to the PCR reads, yields one record per CDR3 protein. The sample contains under 450,000 distinct CDR3 sequences, under 20% of which appear only once. The sample consisted of PBMCs, mostly from graft donor cells, taken 360 days after TCRalphabeta/CD19-depleted stem cell transplant. These receptors were taken from a boy under two years old who had a stem cell transplant for Wiskott-Aldrich syndrome, so the T cells may come from the graft donor.

This clonotype has just a few counts. This chain links TRBV10-3 with TRBJ2-1; 11 bases align to TRBD2. Germline values: CDR1 ENHRY, CDR2 SYGVKD. CDR3 length: 18 amino acids. V lost 5 bases, J lost 5 bases, and 14 bases stayed unmatched. The CDR3 DNA reads TGTGCCATCAGTCCCCTTATCAGTCTAGCGGGAGGAAACAATGAGCAGTTCTTC. It codes for CAISPLISLAGGNNEQFF.

This clonotype was found many times. J is TRBJ2-1 and V is TRBV4-1; D gene unclear. V was trimmed by 4 bases and J by 7 bases, leaving 14 bases between them. Germline CDR1 and CDR2: MGHRA and YSYEKL. This CDR3 has 14 residues. This CDR3 reads CASSLQVGWNEQFF. DNA of the CDR3: TGCGCCAGCAGCCTTCAGGTGGGCTGGAATGAGCAGTTCTTC.

This clonotype was recorded a few times. The chain uses TRBV6-5 and TRBJ2-3, with D hard to call. From germline, CDR1 is MNHEY and CDR2 SVGAGI. V lost 2 bases and J lost 0, with 9 bases in between. There are 15 residues in the CDR3. The CDR3 nucleotides are TGTGCCAGCAGTTACGCAACTCCTAGCACAGATACGCAGTATTTT. This gives the protein CASSYATPSTDTQYF.

The J gene is TRBJ2-7, the V gene TRBV6-6, with TRBD2 matching over 7 bases. This CDR3 spans 13 amino acids. The V gene end was trimmed by 5 bases and the J gene end by 6 bases; junction bases not matched to a gene: 7. Germline loops: CDR1 MNHNY, CDR2 SVGAGI (reference sequence). The CDR3 protein is CASSPRPGGEQYF. CDR3 nucleotide sequence: TGTGCCAGCAGTCCCCGGCCGGGGGGCGAGCAGTACTTC.

The chain uses TRBV18 and TRBJ2-7, with unresolved D. The CDR3 extends over 14 amino acids. Germline CDR1 KGHSH, CDR2 LQKENI. V dropped 2 bases and J dropped 0 bases, with 8 bases sitting between them. The CDR3 coding sequence is TGTGCCAGCTCACCATCCTTTCCCTCCTACGAGCAGTACTTC. Translated, it gives CASSPSFPSYEQYF.

The chain has TRBV5-1 and TRBJ2-3, with 8 bases lining up with TRBD2. Losses at the gene ends were 2 bases for V and 5 bases for J; bases not matched to a gene: 13. Looked up from germline, CDR1 is SGHRS and CDR2 is YFSETQ. CDR3 length: 17 amino acids. The CDR3 DNA reads as TGCGCCAGCAGCTTTCTCCCCTCAGCGGGAGTGGGAGATACGCAGTATTTT. This codes for CASSFLPSAGVGDTQYF.

The CDR3 DNA sequence: TGTGCCAGCAGCTTAGTCTTGATCGCAGGGTTCCCCTCACCCCTCCACTTT. This translates into CASSLVLIAGFPSPLHF. This chain links TRBV7-2 with TRBJ1-6, with D possibly TRBD1 on 5 matching bases. This CDR3 is 17 amino acids long. The V end was cut by 1 base, the J end by 10 bases, with 20 bases between. CDR1 SGHTA and CDR2 FQGNSA come from the germline V gene.

This clonotype occurred a few times. This chain connects TRBV11-2 to TRBJ1-2; D might be TRBD1 (5 bases). Per germline, CDR1 SGHAT and CDR2 FQNNGV. V was cut by 0 bases and J by 9 bases, with 14 bases left in between. This CDR3 has 14 residues. The CDR3 sequence: CASSLDPIRERYTF. The DNA of the CDR3 is TGTGCCAGCAGCTTAGATCCTATCAGGGAACGCTACACCTTC.

This chain uses TRBV5-1 with TRBJ2-5; 7 bases are shared with TRBD1. The CDR3 consists of 14 residues. Germline CDR1 and CDR2: SGHRS and YFSETQ. Trimming cost V 4 bases and J 5 bases; bases outside gene matches: 8. CDR3 DNA: TGCGCCAGCAGCACTTACAGGGGTGCGGAGACCCAGTACTTC. Its protein product is CASSTYRGAETQYF.

This clonotype was counted only a few times. The chain recombines TRBV9 with TRBJ2-7; D gene uncertain. The V gene lost 3 bases and the J gene lost 4 bases, with 14 bases spanning the gap. This CDR3 has 14 residues. Germline CDR1 reads SGDLS; CDR2 reads YYNGEE. CDR3 loop: CASSASIWPYEQYF. CDR3 in DNA: TGTGCCAGCAGCGCGTCGATATGGCCTTACGAGCAGTACTTC.

In its sample, this clonotype was seen a few times. This chain uses TRBV5-1 with TRBJ2-5; perhaps TRBD2 as D (6 bases). The CDR3 extends over 15 amino acids. With 2 bases removed from V and 1 base from J, the gap between germline ends came to 12 bases. Per the germline V gene, CDR1 is SGHRS and CDR2 is YFSETQ. The CDR3 is CASSLRPGLQETQYF. The DNA of the CDR3 is TGCGCCAGCAGCTTAAGGCCGGGACTCCAAGAGACCCAGTACTTC.

The rearrangement joins TRBV30 to TRBJ1-2, with TRBD1 matching over 9 bases. The CDR3 has 13 amino acids. V lost 8 bases and J lost 5; bases outside the gene matches: 9. CDR1 is GTSNPN and CDR2 is SVGIG in the germline V gene (reference sequence). CDR3 region: CALAGTGTYGYTF. The CDR3 DNA follows: TGTGCCCTTGCCGGGACAGGGACTTATGGCTACACCTTC.

The genes are TRBV29-1 and TRBJ2-1; 13 bases match TRBD2. This CDR3 is 15 amino acids long. V shed 3 bases, J shed 3 bases, and the junction held 2 bases outside the gene matches. Germline values: CDR1 SQVTM, CDR2 ANQGSEA. The CDR3 spells CSVEGTSGNYNEQFF. The CDR3 DNA reads as TGCAGCGTTGAGGGGACTAGCGGGAACTACAATGAGCAGTTCTTC.

The chain couples TRBV7-8 to TRBJ2-7, with 9 positions matching TRBD1. Germline V gene data show CDR1 as SGHVS and CDR2 as FQNEAQ. CDR3 length: 15 residues. J gave up 7 bases and V 1 base, and 8 bases lay outside the gene matches. CDR3 sequence: CASSLVDRGAGEQYF. CDR3 bases: TGTGCCAGCAGCTTAGTGGACAGGGGAGCGGGAGAGCAGTACTTC.

This clonotype was seen a handful of times. The gene calls are TRBV7-9 and TRBJ2-7; TRBD2 matches 13 bases. The trim removed 10 bases at V and 6 bases at J, leaving 3 bases unmatched. Germline CDR1 SEHNR, CDR2 FQNEAQ (reference sequence). The CDR3 is made up of 12 amino acids. The CDR3 bases are TGTGCCATACTAGCGGGAGGGGCCGAGCAGTACTTC. Amino acid sequence: CAILAGGAEQYF. Using reference TRBV7-9 and TRBJ2-7 for the parts outside the CDR3, the full variable domain is DTGVSQNPRHKITKRGQNVTFRCDPISEHNRLYWYRQTLGQGPEFLTYFQNEAQLEKSRLLSDRFSAERPKGSFSTLEIQRTEQGDSAMYLCAILAGGAEQYFGPGTRLTVT.

In this sample, this clonotype turned up a few times. CDR3 nucleotides: TGCAGTGCTAGCCACAGGGCCGTGAAGACCCAGTACTTC. This codes for CSASHRAVKTQYF. The chain recombines TRBV20-1 with TRBJ2-5; D possibly corresponds to TRBD1 (6 bases). The ends were cut back, 3 bases at V and 6 bases at J, with 14 bases in the middle. In germline, CDR1 is DFQATT, CDR2 SNEGSKA (reference sequence). This CDR3 contains 13 residues.

A few counts support this clonotype. The chain combines TRBV24-1 with TRBJ1-2; no clear D gene. The CDR3 extends over 14 amino acids. Trimming shortened V by 5 bases and J by 7 bases, and 16 bases separated the two germline ends. Germline-derived CDR1 and CDR2 are KGHDR and SFDVKD. The CDR3 sequence: CATSGRQRVCGYTF. CDR3 nucleotides: TGTGCCACCAGTGGTCGTCAGAGGGTCTGTGGCTACACCTTC.

The rearrangement uses TRBV24-1 and TRBJ2-2; D may be TRBD2 (8 bases). Germline CDR1 KGHDR, CDR2 SFDVKD. This CDR3 contains 20 residues. The V gene lost 5 bases and the J gene lost 6 bases, with 30 bases spanning the gap. CDR3: CATSAVTGTIGRASAGELFF. CDR3 nucleotides: TGTGCCACCAGTGCAGTGACAGGGACTATCGGGAGGGCGTCCGCCGGGGAGCTGTTTTTT.

This clonotype was observed a handful of times. The DNA of the CDR3 is TGCGCCAGCAGCTTGGTGGGCAGGGGGAACACTGAAGCTTTCTTT. Amino acid sequence: CASSLVGRGNTEAFF. The chain is built from TRBV5-1 and TRBJ1-1; maybe TRBD1 (6 bases). The CDR3 has 15 residues. V was clipped by 0 bases and J by 1 base, with 10 bases between them. Germline lookup yields CDR1 SGHRS and CDR2 YFSETQ.

In this sample, this clonotype turned up a few times. The CDR3 nucleotides read TGTGCCAGCAGCCCTCCAGGATACTATGGCTACACCTTC. Its translation is CASSPPGYYGYTF. V is TRBV3-1 and J is TRBJ1-2; no clear D. Per germline, CDR1 LGHDT and CDR2 YNNKEL (reference sequence). V was cut by 4 bases and J by 3 bases, with 9 bases left in between. This CDR3 contains 13 residues.

This clonotype was seen more than once but under ten times. J is TRBJ1-6 and V is TRBV27; D call uncertain. Per the germline V gene, CDR1 is MNHEY and CDR2 is SMNVEV (reference sequence). CDR3 size: 14 residues. Deletions cut 1 base from V and 5 bases from J, with 6 bases between. CDR3 DNA sequence: TGTGCCAGCAGTTTATATCCCGATAATTCACCCCTCCACTTT. It yields the protein CASSLYPDNSPLHF.

The rearrangement uses TRBV12-3 or TRBV12-4 and TRBJ2-1; D ambiguous. The CDR3 consists of 15 residues. Trimming cost V 1 base and J 2 bases, with 9 bases left between them. The CDR3 protein is CASSLGARAYNEQFF. CDR3 nucleotides: TGTGCCAGCAGTTTAGGGGCTAGAGCCTACAATGAGCAGTTCTTC.

On this clonotype: This may be a read error: a much more frequent sequence differs by one nucleotide. This sequence joins TRBV10-3 and TRBJ2-7, with D hard to call. V was shortened by 3 bases and J by 3 bases, with 9 bases between the two germline ends. CDR1 ENHRY and CDR2 SYGVKD come from the germline V gene. CDR3 length equals 13 residues. Written as DNA, the CDR3 is TGTGCCATCAGTGATAATATCAACTACGAGCAGTACTTC. This translates into CAISDNINYEQYF.

This clonotype was counted a few times. The chain has TRBV20-1 and TRBJ1-3; TRBD1 matches 8 bases. The V gene's germline CDR1 is DFQATT and CDR2 SNEGSKA (reference sequence). Trimming at V came to 7 bases and at J to 1 base, leaving 3 bases not matched to a gene. The CDR3 spans 13 residues. The CDR3 DNA follows: TGCAGTGGCAGGGGGCGGTCTGGAAACACCATATATTTT. Encoded protein: CSGRGRSGNTIYF.

This clonotype was seen ten or more times. The V gene is TRBV6-5, the J gene TRBJ2-1; 8 bases line up with TRBD1. The CDR3 extends over 16 amino acids. V dropped 3 bases and J dropped 4; count of bases not matched to a gene: 8. From germline, CDR1 is MNHEY and CDR2 SVGAGI. The CDR3 here is CASSYSLGQVYNEQFF. The CDR3 region has the DNA TGTGCCAGCAGTTATAGTTTGGGACAGGTATACAATGAGCAGTTCTTC.

This rearrangement joins TRBV28 to TRBJ2-2; D gene uncertain. V was clipped by 3 bases and J by 6 bases, with 14 bases between them. The CDR3 has 15 residues. The germline gives CDR1 MDHEN, CDR2 SYDVKM. The CDR3 sequence is CASSFPWLGSGELFF. CDR3 nucleotide sequence: TGTGCCAGCAGTTTCCCTTGGCTTGGGTCCGGGGAGCTGTTTTTT.